The 15 T cell receptor beta chains given below trace back to one sample, sequenced in a study of blood T cells in healthy people across ages. Sample-barcoded 5' priming and a J-beta primer mix drove a second PCR of about 6 to 11 cycles. MiXCR was run by TCRdb on the 5' RACE reads, yielding one entry per CDR3 protein. The sample lists hundreds of thousands of distinct CDR3 sequences, roughly 43% occurring once. The sequencing sample was made of blood. These receptors originate from a man older than 75 in good health.

This clonotype came up once. The chain recombines TRBV2 with TRBJ2-4; 8 nucleotides match TRBD1. Looked up from germline, CDR1 is SNHLY and CDR2 is FYNNEI. This CDR3 spans 14 amino acids. V trimming: 5 bases; J trimming: 13 bases; junction bases outside the gene matches: 13. The CDR3 DNA reads TGTGCCAGCAGTAACAGGGGGAGTGAGGGGGAGCAGTACTTC. Translating it yields CASSNRGSEGEQYF. The full variable domain, its missing parts supplied by reference TRBV2 and TRBJ2-4, is EPEVTQTPSHQVTQMGQEVILRCVPISNHLYFYWYRQILGQKVEFLVSFYNNEISEKSEIFDDQFSVERPDGSNFTLKIRSTKLEDSAMYFCASSNRGSEGEQYFGAGTRLSVL.

The CDR3 coding sequence is TGTGCCAGCAGGGTTTCGGAGGGTAGAGCTAACTATGGCTACACCTTC. Translated: CASRVSEGRANYGYTF. The chain couples TRBV6-5 to TRBJ1-2; D not certain. Germline V gives CDR1 MNHEY, CDR2 SVGAGI. The CDR3 is made up of 16 amino acids. V was clipped by 6 bases and J by 0 bases, with 17 bases between them.

The V and J genes are TRBV27 and TRBJ2-6, with D perhaps matching TRBD2 (5 bases). The CDR3 runs to 15 residues. In germline, CDR1 is MNHEY, CDR2 SMNVEV (reference sequence). Trimming took 8 bases from V and 1 from J, leaving 12 bases between them. The CDR3 sequence: CASRTQVSGANVLTF. The CDR3 region has the DNA TGTGCCAGCCGGACTCAGGTTTCTGGGGCCAACGTCCTGACTTTC.

The chain is built from TRBV30 and TRBJ2-3, with TRBD1 matching over 9 bases. CDR3 length: 15 amino acids. J was trimmed by 3 bases and V by 1 base; bases with no gene match: 5. Germline CDR1 GTSNPN, CDR2 SVGIG (reference sequence). CDR3 residues: CAWSEGQGLTDTQYF. CDR3 sequence (DNA): TGTGCCTGGAGTGAAGGACAGGGGTTAACAGATACGCAGTATTTT.

This chain links TRBV7-2 with TRBJ2-3; 7 bases agree with TRBD1. CDR3 length equals 15 residues. The germline V gene has CDR1 SGHTA and CDR2 FQGNSA. The junction had 7 bases not matched to a gene; V was cut back by 2 bases and J by 5 bases. The CDR3 is CASSLTGTERDTQYF. CDR3 nucleotide sequence: TGTGCCAGCAGCTTAACAGGGACAGAAAGAGATACGCAGTATTTT.

The chain is built from TRBV20-1 and TRBJ1-3; D possibly corresponds to TRBD1 (5 bases). The germline V gene has CDR1 DFQATT and CDR2 SNEGSKA (reference sequence). Trimming shortened V by 6 bases and J by 1 base, and 7 bases separated the two germline ends. The length of the CDR3 is 12 residues. DNA for the CDR3: TGCAGTGCCCCAGGGTCTGGAAACACCATATATTTT. Protein sequence: CSAPGSGNTIYF.

This clonotype was counted between two and nine times. The V gene is TRBV6-2 or TRBV6-3, the J gene TRBJ2-7; no firm D call. The CDR3 totals 11 residues. Trimming took 2 bases from V and 5 from J, leaving 4 bases between them. Looked up from germline, CDR1 is MNHEY and CDR2 is SVGEGT. The CDR3 DNA reads TGTGCCAGCAGTTACAAAAACGAGCAGTACTTC. Protein sequence: CASSYKNEQYF.

This clonotype has more than one count but fewer than ten. This chain joins TRBV2 and TRBJ2-5, with TRBD2 as a possible D gene (6 bases). The ends were cut back, 3 bases at V and 1 base at J, with 12 bases in the middle. CDR1 is SNHLY, CDR2 FYNNEI, per germline. CDR3 size: 15 residues. In DNA, the CDR3 is TGTGCCAGCAGTGACAAGGCGGGGTTCCAAGAGACCCAGTACTTC. Its protein product is CASSDKAGFQETQYF.

CDR3 protein: CASSLGASGPFSSYEQYF. The CDR3 nucleotides read TGTGCCAGCAGCTTAGGGGCTAGCGGACCCTTTAGCTCCTACGAGCAGTACTTC. The genes are TRBV7-2 and TRBJ2-7; 7 positions match TRBD2. The V segment lost 1 base and the J segment 0 bases; nucleotides outside the gene matches: 12. The germline CDR1 and CDR2 sequences are SGHTA and FQGNSA. This CDR3 has 18 amino acids.

In nucleotides, the CDR3 is TGTGCCACCAGTGACGGCCGCTACTATGGCTACACCTTC. As protein: CATSDGRYYGYTF. V and J are TRBV24-1 and TRBJ1-2; D is ambiguous. Between the trimmed V and J ends, which lost 4 bases and 3 bases, there was a span of 8 bases. The CDR3 has 13 residues. Per the germline V gene, CDR1 is KGHDR and CDR2 is SFDVKD.

The V gene is TRBV4-3, the J gene TRBJ2-3, with TRBD1 as a possible D gene (5 bases). There are 15 residues in the CDR3. Per the germline V gene, CDR1 is LGHNA and CDR2 is YSLEER. V gave up 1 base and J gave up 1 base, with 9 bases separating them. CDR3: CASSQADIRTDTQYF. The CDR3 DNA is TGCGCCAGCAGCCAAGCGGACATCCGCACAGATACGCAGTATTTT.

This clonotype was seen only once. The genes are TRBV20-1 and TRBJ1-2; 8 bases are shared with TRBD1. Germline V CDR1 and CDR2: DFQATT, SNEGSKA (reference sequence). The CDR3 loop spans 13 amino acids. J gave up 8 bases and V 0 bases, and 5 bases lay outside the gene matches. The CDR3 DNA reads as TGCAGTGCTAGAGAAGACAGGGGAAGCGGCTACACCTTC. The encoded protein is CSAREDRGSGYTF.

This chain joins TRBV23-1 and TRBJ2-7; D perhaps matches TRBD2 (6 bases). TRBV23-1 is treated as an ORF (open reading frame) with a function not yet certain. Trimming took 0 bases from V and 4 from J, leaving 13 bases between them. The CDR3 is 15 residues long. CDR3 amino acids: CASSQSAAGGYEQYF. The CDR3 region has the DNA TGCGCCAGCAGTCAATCGGCTGCCGGGGGATACGAGCAGTACTTC.

This clonotype was seen many times. This sequence joins TRBV12-3 or TRBV12-4 and TRBJ1-2, with 9 bases matching TRBD1. V gave up 6 bases and J gave up 6 bases; unmatched junction bases: 8. This CDR3 has 14 amino acids. CDR3 coding DNA: TGTGCCAGCAGCCCTCCGGGACAGGGACATGGCTACACCTTC. Protein sequence: CASSPPGQGHGYTF.

As concerns this clonotype: A read error may be the cause here, since a much bigger clone is one base away. This chain links TRBV5-1 with TRBJ2-5; D is unresolved. The CDR3 runs 12 residues. The germline gives CDR1 SGHRS, CDR2 YFSETQ. V shed 7 bases and J shed 5 bases, with 12 bases lying between them. The CDR3 coding sequence is TGCGCCAGCGGCCGACGTGGGGAGACCCAGTACTTC. Protein: CASGRRGETQYF.